Presented here are 19 T cell receptor beta chains from one specimen sequenced in a study of T cell clones after liver transplantation (dated by TCRdb to the late 2010s). Libraries were built with the immunoSEQ multiplex PCR assay. TCRdb obtained this table from immuneACCESS and retained in-frame rearrangements with V and J assigned. These tables miss some clones; where compared with another copy, unresolved V genes account for less than half of the shortfall, and the remainder is unexplained. The sample table holds tens of thousands of clones, of which 70% to 75% were seen once. The ten largest make up about 9.7% of the sample. The sequenced sample was CD4+ T cells from blood, obtained at the 22-month timepoint. The receptors were sampled from a human patient who received a liver transplant. Because of the transplant, the T cells may be the graft donor's rather than the patient's own.

This chain uses TRBV6-1 with TRBJ2-3; unclear D gene. CDR1 and CDR2 (germline): MNHNS, SASEGT. This CDR3 spans 15 amino acids. Trimming removed 2 bases from V and 0 bases from J, with 9 bases in between. This CDR3 is CASSERFLSTDTQYF. CDR3 coding DNA: TGTGCCAGCAGTGAACGGTTCCTCAGCACAGATACGCAGTATTTT.

The gene calls are TRBV30 and TRBJ2-4; tentative D call: TRBD1 (5 bases). Between the trimmed V and J ends, which lost 5 bases and 8 bases, there was a span of 13 bases. The CDR3 contains 12 residues. CDR1 is GTSNPN and CDR2 is SVGIG in the germline V gene (reference sequence). The CDR3 is CAWATGGDIQYF. The CDR3 nucleotides are TGTGCCTGGGCAACAGGTGGAGACATTCAGTACTTC.

The chain carries TRBV27 and TRBJ2-7; D tentatively fits TRBD1 or TRBD2 (5 bases each). The CDR3 runs 14 residues. CDR1 is MNHEY, CDR2 SMNVEV, per germline (reference sequence). With 6 bases removed from V and 4 bases from J, the gap between germline ends came to 16 bases. The CDR3 here is CASSFSGQSYEQYF. The CDR3 nucleotides read TGTGCCAGCAGCTTCTCGGGGCAGTCGTACGAGCAGTACTTC.

The chain combines TRBV2 with TRBJ1-4; D gene ambiguous. Germline-derived CDR1 and CDR2 are SNHLY and FYNNEI. The V end lost 5 bases, the J end lost 6 bases, and 13 bases lay between the germline ends. This CDR3 region has 14 residues. CDR3 DNA: TGTGCCAGCAGTTACAATTCAGGCGATGAAAAACTGTTTTTT. It translates to CASSYNSGDEKLFF.

The CDR3 DNA is TGTGCCTGGTCCCACAGGACACAGAAATGGGGTGAAGCTTTCTTT. Translated: CAWSHRTQKWGEAFF. The chain uses TRBV30 and TRBJ1-1; perhaps TRBD1 as D (5 bases). Germline CDR1 and CDR2: GTSNPN and SVGIG (reference sequence). CDR3 length: 15 residues. V was clipped by 5 bases and J by 7 bases, with 23 bases between them.

V and J are TRBV25-1 and TRBJ2-1; D perhaps matches TRBD2 (6 bases). Germline CDR1 and CDR2: MGHDK and SYGVNS. V shed 6 bases and J shed 7 bases, with 13 bases lying between them. The CDR3 spans 13 residues. CDR3 loop: CASSPAGRNEQFF. In DNA form, the CDR3 reads TGTGCCAGCAGCCCCGCGGGGCGTAATGAGCAGTTCTTC.

In its sample, this clone was seen a few times. CDR3 DNA sequence: TGTGCCAGCAGCTTGGGGGCGACTCCAAGCACAGATACGCAGTATTTT. Translating gives CASSLGATPSTDTQYF. The chain couples TRBV5-4 to TRBJ2-3; D unresolved. In germline, CDR1 is SGHNT, CDR2 YYREEE (reference sequence). There are 16 residues in the CDR3. Trimming pared 0 bases from V and 0 bases from J, leaving 11 bases between. Together with reference TRBV5-4 and TRBJ2-3, the CDR3 gives the full variable domain: ETGVTQSPTHLIKTRGQQVTLRCSSQSGHNTVSWYQQALGQGPQFIFQYYREEENGRGNFPPRFSGLQFPNYSSELNVNALELDDSALYLCASSLGATPSTDTQYFGPGTRLTVL.

The rearrangement uses TRBV6-6 and TRBJ1-6, with 9 bases matching TRBD1. Looked up from germline, CDR1 is MNHNY and CDR2 is SVGAGI (reference sequence). The CDR3 is made up of 14 amino acids. J was trimmed by 6 bases and V by 6 bases; bases with no gene match: 3. CDR3 loop: CASRPDRGNSPLHF. The CDR3 nucleotides are TGTGCCAGCAGACCGGACAGGGGTAATTCACCCCTCCACTTT.

V gene TRBV7-2 combines with J gene TRBJ2-1; TRBD1 might be the D (5 bases). The ends were cut back, 3 bases at V and 8 bases at J, with 17 bases in the middle. The germline gives CDR1 SGHTA, CDR2 FQGNSA. CDR3 size: 15 residues. The CDR3, as DNA: TGTGCCAGCAGCTTTGATGGCAGGGCCTTCCATGAGCAGTTCTTC. This gives the protein CASSFDGRAFHEQFF.

V and J are TRBV6-6 and TRBJ2-2; 10 bases are shared with TRBD1. The CDR3 covers 15 residues. Germline V CDR1 and CDR2: MNHNY, SVGAGI (reference sequence). V lost 6 bases, J lost 3 bases, and 4 bases stayed unmatched. The CDR3 DNA reads as TGTGCCAGCAGACGGGGACAGGGGTACACCGGGGAGCTGTTTTTT. Translating it yields CASRRGQGYTGELFF.

This clone was seen more than once but under ten times. The chain joins TRBV19 to TRBJ1-3, with D unresolved. The germline gives CDR1 LNHDA, CDR2 SQIVND (reference sequence). This CDR3 has 14 amino acids. Trimming took 3 bases from V and 0 from J, leaving 6 bases between them. CDR3 DNA: TGTGCCAGTAGTATCGAGAGCTCTGGAAACACCATATATTTT. This encodes CASSIESSGNTIYF.

This chain joins TRBV27 and TRBJ2-3; 11 nucleotides match TRBD2. V lost 6 bases, J lost 9 bases, and 11 bases stayed unmatched. Germline loops: CDR1 MNHEY, CDR2 SMNVEV (reference sequence). CDR3 length: 15 amino acids. CDR3 DNA: TGTGCCAGCAGCATGACTAGCGGGGCGGTTAGAACGCAGTATTTT. It codes for CASSMTSGAVRTQYF.

This sequence joins TRBV5-1 and TRBJ2-3; a possible D gene is TRBD1 (7 bases). From germline, CDR1 is SGHRS and CDR2 YFSETQ. This CDR3 region has 14 residues. V was trimmed by 7 bases and J by 2 bases, leaving 14 bases between them. The CDR3 reads CASLEGADTDTQYF. CDR3 in DNA: TGCGCCAGCTTGGAGGGGGCCGACACAGATACGCAGTATTTT.

Only a few counts were recorded for this clone. The chain carries TRBV28 and TRBJ1-2; D possibly corresponds to TRBD1 (6 bases). Trimming cost V 2 bases and J 1 base, with 11 bases left between them. The germline V gene encodes CDR1 MDHEN and CDR2 SYDVKM. The CDR3 is made up of 15 amino acids. The CDR3 region is CASSLTRGNNYGYTF. The CDR3 DNA reads TGTGCCAGCAGTTTAACCAGGGGTAATAACTATGGCTACACCTTC.

This sequence joins TRBV28 and TRBJ1-2; D not resolved. V was trimmed by 6 bases and J by 2 bases, leaving 22 bases between them. From germline, CDR1 is MDHEN and CDR2 SYDVKM. This CDR3 contains 17 residues. DNA for the CDR3: TGTGCCAGCAGCCAAACCGACCGGGTGACGGACAACTATGGCTACACCTTC. This codes for CASSQTDRVTDNYGYTF.

The chain recombines TRBV7-2 with TRBJ2-5; TRBD1 might be the D (6 bases). Trimming stripped 4 bases from V and 7 bases from J, with 13 bases between. The CDR3 is 13 residues long. Germline V CDR1 and CDR2: SGHTA, FQGNSA. The CDR3 region has the DNA TGTGCCAGCAGCTACGAGGGGGTGGGGACCCAGTACTTC. It encodes CASSYEGVGTQYF.

This clone was detected a few times. This sequence joins TRBV23-1 and TRBJ1-1, with D unclear. TRBV23-1 is an ORF, and what it does is uncertain. The V end was cut by 7 bases, the J end by 3 bases, with 18 bases between. CDR3 length equals 15 residues. The CDR3 is CASKCVRRSHTEAFF. For the CDR3, the DNA is TGCGCCAGCAAGTGTGTCCGGCGGAGTCACACTGAAGCTTTCTTT.

The V gene is TRBV15, the J gene TRBJ1-5; 11 bases match TRBD1. With 4 bases clipped from V and 5 bases from J, the junction kept 10 bases outside the gene matches. This CDR3 has 17 amino acids. CDR1 is LNHNV, CDR2 YYDKDF, per germline (reference sequence). In DNA, the CDR3 is TGTGCCACCAGCACCGCAGGACAGGGGGCTTGGGATCAGCCCCAGCATTTT. Translation: CATSTAGQGAWDQPQHF.

The chain is built from TRBV5-1 and TRBJ2-4, with a tentative D call TRBD1 (6 bases). The germline V gene has CDR1 SGHRS and CDR2 YFSETQ. The CDR3 has 12 residues. V lost 5 bases and J lost 7, with 10 bases in between. CDR3 sequence (DNA): TGCGCCAGCAGTGTCCAGGGGAACATTCAGTACTTC. It codes for CASSVQGNIQYF.